A single T cell receptor beta chain is shown here with its context. Its antigen remains undetermined. No much larger clonotype is one base removed from it; base qualities were not supplied. The data were obtained in a study of blood T cell repertoires in COVID-19 (TCRdb year 2020). For the study in its entirety: Samples from collaborators originated in the United States, Italy and Spain and spanned both the acute and convalescent phases of COVID-19. Sample metadata almost always included a de-identified subject ID, COVID-19 status, age in years and sex. Deeply sampled blood TCRbeta repertoires from subjects exposed to, actively infected with, or recovered from COVID-19 were included in the dataset. Samples came from the ongoing ImmuneRACE study (first 160 participants) plus 1,254 subjects from 6 global collaborators. The material from the prospective study consisted of cDNA or gDNA derived from T cells, B-cell-depleted T cells, or PBMCs. Where available, HLA class I and class II types were taken from metadata supplied by the sample provider and were not determined by assay-based typing. A freely available public database, intended as a resource for researchers studying the immune response to SARS-CoV-2, is where the repertoires were released.

CDR1 is given as LNHDA and CDR2 as SQIVND, both from the germline V gene (reference sequence). Taken from cysteine to phenylalanine, the CDR3 has 19 residues. Only the CDR3 DNA is retained, 57 bases long and in frame from the first base. Trimmed from V: 3 bases; trimmed from J: 0 bases; junction bases lacking a gene match: 11. The collaborating institutions used their own protocols to collect whole blood in K2EDTA tubes. For TCRbeta analysis, collaborators shipped samples in one of three forms: frozen whole blood, isolated PBMCs, or DNA extracted from either of those sample types. Points the paper makes about the study in general: The amount of clinical and demographic metadata varied by source and participant and was provided uncurated.

TCRbeta CDR3 regions were amplified from genomic DNA using the immunoSEQ Assay, a bias-controlled multiplex PCR. The published analysis was carried out like this. Within the assay, amplification of reference gene primers was used to estimate how many nucleated cells each sample contained. To quantify the absolute abundance of each unique TCRbeta CDR3 rearrangement, sequence reads were collapsed and filtered. For each sample, productive Simpson clonality was calculated by taking the square root of Simpson's diversity index across productive rearrangements. Sourced from immuneACCESS, this table was stored by TCRdb with only in-frame sequences that have V and J called. A share of the clones is absent; for the studies checked, an unresolved V gene accounts for under half, and the remainder has no known explanation. The V and J calls and clone size were taken over from that table, and D and trimming were inferred from the DNA. Within this sample are about 80,000 clones, with roughly four fifths of them counted one time only. The ten biggest clones cover around 9.7% of the sample.

The V and J segments used are TRBV19 and TRBJ2-1; a stretch of 10 junction bases matches TRBD2. The TCR originated in a human donor in a cohort sampled during active COVID-19. Material: peripheral blood. The nucleotide sequence reads TGTGCCAGTAGTATGGGAAGGGCTAGCGGGGGAAGCTCCTACAATGAGCAGTTCTTC. Its amino acids are CASSMGRASGGSSYNEQFF.